This T cell receptor (beta chain) was observed in a study of T-cell reconstitution after alpha-beta-depleted transplantation in children (dated by TCRdb to 2015 to 2016). With regard to the full study: Using TCR repertoire profiling, the study followed T-cell immune reconstitution in a quantitative way in children after TCRalphabeta/CD19-depleted allogeneic hematopoietic cell transplantation.

Study-wide conclusions, independent of this receptor: The apparently early recovery of alphabetaT-cell counts about two months after transplant reportedly depended on only several hundred rapidly expanded clones that came from non-depleted graft cells. The high TCRbeta diversity at day 60 in some patients was ascribed to recipient T cells and intrathymic progenitors that had survived conditioning. Over the following months the frequencies of hyperexpanded clones went down, and after one year T-cell counts and TCRbeta diversity were mostly credited to newly produced T cells.

About this clonotype: Its antigen is currently not known. No base-level quality is on record; no much larger clone is a single base apart.

Libraries were constructed by PCR. This sample was sequenced with an Illumina HiSeq 2500. To normalize quantification of the TCRbeta repertoire, the TCR libraries were built with molecular barcoding that relied on unique molecular identifiers. TCRdb trimmed the raw reads at Q25, called clones with MiXCR and kept productive beta chains. All rows with the same CDR3 protein become a single entry with the most common DNA and genes. For this sample the table gives around 500,000 distinct CDR3 sequences, of which 20% to 25% were detected only once. 13% to 15% of the sample rests with the top ten. The treatment or condition label here, explained by the study, means: allogeneic hematopoietic cell transplantation with graft depleted of TCRalphabeta T cells and CD19 B cells. TCRalphabeta/CD19-depleted allogeneic hematopoietic cell grafts were given to the transplant recipients, all of whom were children. A distance of 9 bases separates the germline ends of V and J, which lose 0 bases and 0 bases respectively. Sequences LNHNV (CDR1) and YYDKDF (CDR2) are obtained from the germline V gene (reference sequence). There are 15 amino acids in the CDR3, from cysteine to phenylalanine inclusive. The only DNA kept is the CDR3, 45 bases in frame from the first base.

The TCR was taken from a boy younger than two who had a stem cell transplant for acute myeloid leukemia, so the T cells may come from the graft donor. Sequences were derived from PBMCs, mostly from graft donor cells, sampled 360 days after TCRalphabeta/CD19-depleted stem cell transplant. The V gene is TRBV15 and the J gene is TRBJ2-7, and perhaps TRBD2 as D gene, on 6 matching bases. The base sequence is TGTGCCACCAGCAGAGAGGGAGGTGTCTCCTACGAGCAGTACTTC. Its translation is CATSREGGVSYEQYF.